The following is a T cell receptor (beta chain) sequence with its context. Its antigen remains unidentified. The sample comes from a study of cytomegalovirus exposure and HLA in healthy donors. Whole-study results and caveats: The authors later found TCR association rates varying by HLA locus, with DRB1 most and HLA-C fewest.

There are 15 residues in the CDR3. The V segment lost 3 bases and the J segment 0 bases; nucleotides outside the gene matches: 4. CDR1 is SGHRS, CDR2 YFSETQ, per germline. The PCR had 60 Vbeta and 13 Jbeta primers. Using immunoSEQ multiplex PCR, the repertoire was profiled, and TCRdb retains in-frame clones only, with some absent. This table has 100,000 to 150,000 clones, 82% appearing once. This chain connects TRBV5-1 to TRBJ2-7, with 9 bases fitting TRBD2. This TCR derives from a woman aged 45-65 years in good health and CMV-seropositive. The specimen sequenced was PBMCs. The DNA of the CDR3 is TGCGCCAGCAGCTCACTAGCGGGCCTCTCCTACGAGCAGTACTTC. Its translation is CASSSLAGLSYEQYF.